This TCR beta chain came from a study of cytomegalovirus exposure and HLA in healthy donors. PCR primers comprised 60 Vbeta and 13 Jbeta primers. Repertoires were generated with immunoSEQ multiplex PCR, while TCRdb's copy carries only in-frame clones and drops some. Among 160,000 or so clones, approximately 82% were seen once, and the ten largest hold 7.5% to 9%. V lost 8 bases and J lost 4; bases outside the gene matches: 11. The germline V gene has CDR1 MRHNA and CDR2 SNTAGT. The CDR3 spans 14 residues. The receptor's source is a male donor in good health and CMV-seropositive. The V gene is TRBV6-4, the J gene TRBJ2-7; 7 bases fit TRBD2. The sample taken for sequencing was PBMCs. CDR3 sequence (DNA): TGTGCCAGCCGTCTGGCGGGAGTCATTTACGAGCAGTACTTC. Translated: CASRLAGVIYEQYF.